Detailed here is one T cell receptor beta chain. What it binds is unknown. Germline lookup yields CDR1 SGHTA and CDR2 FQGNSA. J lost 8 bases, V lost 0 bases, and 3 bases had no gene match. The CDR3 is made up of 13 amino acids. The data derive from a study of beta chain features in type 1 diabetes. About the research overall: The study found patients and healthy donors alike in age, gender and cell yields.

The study's findings and limits: Amplification by PCR could prefer shorter templates, with the same effect in patients and controls.

Purity exceeded 95% in all sorted populations. What was sequenced were expressed TCRB transcripts, since all of the isolated RNA had been reverse transcribed. Data came from immunoSEQ multiplex PCR; TCRdb stores just in-frame clones and leaves some out. Of about 140,000 clones in the sample, 10% were seen once. The source is a man younger than 35 in good health. The sample consisted of naive CD4+ T cells from blood. The J gene is TRBJ1-1, the V gene TRBV7-2; 7 bases line up with TRBD1. The CDR3 DNA reads TGTGCCAGCAGCTTAGCGGGACAGATAGAAGCTTTCTTT. Translating gives CASSLAGQIEAFF.